Following are 20 T cell receptor beta chains from one sample sequenced in a study of human CD8 memory T cell subsets. Researchers made TCR beta libraries via UMI-labeled 5' RACE. For each CDR3 protein, TCRdb gives one entry from its re-call of the 5' RACE reads, without DNA. The sample totals 15,000 or so distinct CDR3 sequences; its top ten clones hold about 5.6%. The sample comprised CD8+ stem-like memory T cells (TSCM and TCM) sorted from PBMCs. Regarding subset: stem-like memory CD8 T cells (TSTEM), CCR7+ PD-1- TIGIT-. The receptor source for this set is a human donor in good health.

The chain recombines TRBV12-3 or TRBV12-4 with TRBJ2-7; the D call of TRBD1 rests on TCRdb alone, since no DNA is present to check it. This CDR3 comprises 14 residues. The CDR3 spells CASSYRSHFSEQYF.

This sequence joins TRBV4-1 and TRBJ1-2; there is no DNA to check the TCRdb D call of TRBD1. CDR1 is MGHRA, CDR2 YSYEKL, per germline. The CDR3 totals 17 residues. The CDR3 sequence is CASSQDEGRTGSHGYTF.

J is TRBJ2-4 and V is TRBV4-1. The CDR3 sequence is 15 residues long. Germline V gene sequence: CDR1 MGHRA, CDR2 YSYEKL. The CDR3 spells CASSRLWGTEPAQYF.

The chain is built from TRBV7-9 and TRBJ2-2; with no DNA, the TCRdb D assignment of TRBD2 cannot be verified. The germline CDR1 and CDR2 sequences are SEHNR and FQNEAQ (reference sequence). This CDR3 is built from 16 residues. CDR3 sequence: CASSLAAGGHTGELFF.

This chain connects TRBV7-2 to TRBJ2-7. The CDR3 contains 13 residues. Germline V CDR1 and CDR2: SGHTA, FQGNSA. The CDR3 spells CASSLAGSYEQYF. The full variable domain, in which reference TRBV7-2 and TRBJ2-7 provide the parts outside the CDR3, is GAGVSQSPSNKVTEKGKDVELRCDPISGHTALYWYRQSLGQGLEFLIYFQGNSAPDKSGLPSDRFSAERTGGSVSTLTIQRTQQEDSAVYLCASSLAGSYEQYFGPGTRLTVT.

The rearrangement uses TRBV28 and TRBJ1-5. Germline CDR1 is MDHEN and CDR2 is SYDVKM. The CDR3 runs to 15 residues. The CDR3 here is CASSPTGRANQPQHF.

The rearrangement joins TRBV5-1 to TRBJ2-1; checking the TCRdb D call of TRBD2 is not possible without DNA. The CDR3 has 16 amino acids. CDR1 and CDR2 from the germline V gene are SGHRS and YFSETQ. CDR3 region: CASRGLSGSSYNEQFF.

This CDR3 is CASSRGGVEAFF. The gene calls are TRBV7-9 and TRBJ1-1; checking the TCRdb D call of TRBD1 is not possible without DNA. Germline loops: CDR1 SEHNR, CDR2 FQNEAQ (reference sequence). This CDR3 has 12 amino acids. The full variable domain, with the rest looked up from reference TRBV7-9 and TRBJ1-1, is DTGVSQNPRHKITKRGQNVTFRCDPISEHNRLYWYRQTLGQGPEFLTYFQNEAQLEKSRLLSDRFSAERPKGSFSTLEIQRTEQGDSAMYLCASSRGGVEAFFGQGTRLTVV.

The chain links TRBV5-6 to TRBJ2-5. The CDR3 has 15 amino acids. The germline gives CDR1 SGHDT, CDR2 YYEEEE. The CDR3 sequence is CASSLALVGQETQYF.

The rearrangement joins TRBV5-6 to TRBJ1-1; no DNA is available, so the TRBD1 call from TCRdb remains unchecked. CDR1 SGHDT and CDR2 YYEEEE come from the germline V gene. CDR3 length: 12 residues. CDR3 sequence reads: CASSLLTGEAFF.

By frequency, this clonotype registers medium-sized. This CDR3 reads CASRFSGQASYEQYF. The chain has TRBV19 and TRBJ2-7; TCRdb gives TRBD1 as the D gene, but with no DNA this cannot be confirmed. The CDR3 runs to 15 residues. Germline CDR1 and CDR2: LNHDA and SQIVND (reference sequence).

Considering frequency, this clonotype is medium-sized (0.01 to 0.1%). V usage is TRBV2 and J usage is TRBJ1-1. The germline V gene has CDR1 SNHLY and CDR2 FYNNEI. The CDR3 sequence is 13 residues long. The CDR3 region is CASSVGVGTEAFF.

The chain combines TRBV12-3 or TRBV12-4 with TRBJ2-3; TCRdb calls TRBD1, which cannot be checked without DNA. CDR3 length: 13 amino acids. Here the CDR3 reads CASSRGATDTQYF.

The rearrangement links TRBV25-1 to TRBJ2-2. Germline CDR1 MGHDK, CDR2 SYGVNS. This CDR3 spans 14 amino acids. The CDR3 reads CATIDGLGTGELFF.

The chain carries TRBV28 and TRBJ2-7; as DNA is missing, the TRBD1 call by TCRdb cannot be tested. This CDR3 is 13 amino acids long. The germline V gene encodes CDR1 MDHEN and CDR2 SYDVKM. CDR3 in amino acids: CASIPIWGHEQYF.

The chain is built from TRBV21-1 and TRBJ1-5; TCRdb designates TRBD1, a call that cannot be tested without DNA. TRBV21-1 is an annotated pseudogene. CDR3 length: 17 residues. CDR3 in amino acids: CASSTSRGRANNQPQHF.

V usage is TRBV20-1 and J usage is TRBJ2-7. Germline-derived CDR1 and CDR2 are DFQATT and SNEGSKA (reference sequence). The CDR3 length is 16 residues. The CDR3 spells CSARDLVSGGPYEQYF.

V and J are TRBV7-9 and TRBJ2-1; the D call from TCRdb, TRBD2, cannot be confirmed without DNA. Germline V lookup: CDR1 SEHNR, CDR2 FQNEAQ (reference sequence). This CDR3 spans 16 amino acids. CDR3 sequence reads: CASSSPLAGDHNEQFF.

The genes are TRBV5-1 and TRBJ2-7; TCRdb's assignment of TRBD1 cannot be checked, as there is no DNA. The CDR3 loop spans 13 amino acids. CDR1 is SGHRS and CDR2 is YFSETQ in the germline V gene. This CDR3 reads CASSFSGGVEQYF.

The V gene is TRBV2, the J gene TRBJ2-7; TCRdb's D call of TRBD1 is untestable without DNA. The CDR3 is made up of 14 amino acids. Germline V gene data show CDR1 as SNHLY and CDR2 as FYNNEI. This chain's CDR3 is CASSVEGTGYEQYF.